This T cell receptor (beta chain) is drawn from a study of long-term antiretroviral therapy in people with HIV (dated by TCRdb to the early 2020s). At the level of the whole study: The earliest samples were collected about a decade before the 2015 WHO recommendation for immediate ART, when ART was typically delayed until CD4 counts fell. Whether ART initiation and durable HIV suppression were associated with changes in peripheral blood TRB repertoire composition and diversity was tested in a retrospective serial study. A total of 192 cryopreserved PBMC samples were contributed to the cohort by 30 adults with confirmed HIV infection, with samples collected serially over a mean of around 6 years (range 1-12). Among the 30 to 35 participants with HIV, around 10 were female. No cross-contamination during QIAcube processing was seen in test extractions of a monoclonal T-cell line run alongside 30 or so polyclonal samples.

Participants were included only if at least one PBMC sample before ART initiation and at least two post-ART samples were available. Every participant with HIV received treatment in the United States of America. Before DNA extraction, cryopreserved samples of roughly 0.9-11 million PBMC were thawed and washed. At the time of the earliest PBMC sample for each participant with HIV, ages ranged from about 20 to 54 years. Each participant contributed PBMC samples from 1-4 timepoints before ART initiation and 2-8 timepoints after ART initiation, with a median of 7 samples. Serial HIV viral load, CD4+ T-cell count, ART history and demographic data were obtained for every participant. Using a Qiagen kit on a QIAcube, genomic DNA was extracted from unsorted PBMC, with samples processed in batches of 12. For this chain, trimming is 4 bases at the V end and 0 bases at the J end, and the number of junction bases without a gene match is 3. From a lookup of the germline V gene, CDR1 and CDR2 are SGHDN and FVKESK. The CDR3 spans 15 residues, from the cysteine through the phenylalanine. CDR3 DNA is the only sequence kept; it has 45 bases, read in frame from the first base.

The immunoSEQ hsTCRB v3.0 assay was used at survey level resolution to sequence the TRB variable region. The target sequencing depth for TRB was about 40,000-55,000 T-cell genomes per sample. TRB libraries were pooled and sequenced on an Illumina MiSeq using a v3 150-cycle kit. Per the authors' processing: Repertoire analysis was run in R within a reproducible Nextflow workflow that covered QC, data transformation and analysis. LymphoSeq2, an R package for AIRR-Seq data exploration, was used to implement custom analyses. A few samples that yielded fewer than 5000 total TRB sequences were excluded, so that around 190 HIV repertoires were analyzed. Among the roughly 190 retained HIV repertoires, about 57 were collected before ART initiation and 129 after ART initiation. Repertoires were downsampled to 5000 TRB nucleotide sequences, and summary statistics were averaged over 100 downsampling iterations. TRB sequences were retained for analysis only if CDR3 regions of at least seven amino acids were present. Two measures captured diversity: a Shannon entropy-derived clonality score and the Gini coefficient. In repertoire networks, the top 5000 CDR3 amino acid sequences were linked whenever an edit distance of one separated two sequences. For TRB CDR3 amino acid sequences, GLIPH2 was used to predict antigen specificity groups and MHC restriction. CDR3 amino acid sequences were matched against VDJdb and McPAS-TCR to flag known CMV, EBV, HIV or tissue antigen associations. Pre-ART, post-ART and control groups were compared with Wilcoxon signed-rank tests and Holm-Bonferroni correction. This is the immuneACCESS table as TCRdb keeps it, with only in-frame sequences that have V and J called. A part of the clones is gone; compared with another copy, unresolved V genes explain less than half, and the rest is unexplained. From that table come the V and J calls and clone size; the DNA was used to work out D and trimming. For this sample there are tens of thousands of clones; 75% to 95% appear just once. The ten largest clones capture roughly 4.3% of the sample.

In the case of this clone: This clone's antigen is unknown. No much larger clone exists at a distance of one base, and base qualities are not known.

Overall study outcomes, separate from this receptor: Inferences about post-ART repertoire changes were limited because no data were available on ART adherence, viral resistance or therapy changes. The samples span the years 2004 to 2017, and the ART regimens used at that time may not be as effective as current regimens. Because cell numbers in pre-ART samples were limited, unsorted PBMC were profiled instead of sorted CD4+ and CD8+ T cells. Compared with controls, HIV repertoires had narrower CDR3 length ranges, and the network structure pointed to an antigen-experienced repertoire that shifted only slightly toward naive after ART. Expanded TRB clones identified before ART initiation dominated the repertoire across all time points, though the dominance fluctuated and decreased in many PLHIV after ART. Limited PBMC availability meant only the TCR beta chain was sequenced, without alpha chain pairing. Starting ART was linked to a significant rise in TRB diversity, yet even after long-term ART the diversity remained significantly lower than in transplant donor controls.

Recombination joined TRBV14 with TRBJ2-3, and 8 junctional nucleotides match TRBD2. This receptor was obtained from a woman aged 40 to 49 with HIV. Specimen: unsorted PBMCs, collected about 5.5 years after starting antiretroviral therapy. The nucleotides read TGTGCCAGCAGCCCCACTAGCGGAAGCACAGATACGCAGTATTTT. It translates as CASSPTSGSTDTQYF.